Reported below is one T cell receptor (beta chain). Its antigen is still unknown. Germline-derived CDR1 and CDR2 are SGHNT and YYREEE (reference sequence). There are 14 residues in the CDR3. Trimming pared 3 bases from V and 7 bases from J, leaving 13 bases between. This entry belongs to a study of T cell responses to AZD1222 COVID-19 vaccine. Study as a whole: Second-dose timings of about 4 or about 12 weeks were pooled.

Sequenced by immunoSEQ multiplex PCR; TCRdb stores in-frame clones only, minus some. The sample records around 100,000 clones, around nine tenths being singletons. Study-level results: Along spike, vaccine-associated CD4 TCRs were found throughout, with dominance at 160-218 and 743-854. It was only after the peak T cell response that any repertoires were sampled. Females made up more of the donors, who were largely white British, and clonal diversity may have come out too low.

This TCR derives from an adult in good health. The starting material was peripheral blood, obtained on day 0 of AZD1222 vaccination. The rearrangement uses TRBV5-4 and TRBJ1-4; TRBD1 might be the D (5 bases). The CDR3 sequence is CASSWGGEGEKLFF. The DNA for the CDR3 is TGTGCCAGCAGCTGGGGCGGGGAGGGTGAAAAACTGTTTTTT.